Listed below are T cell receptor beta chains from one sample, sequenced in a study of metastatic and nonmetastatic thyroid tumors. TCRdb re-analyzed the PCR reads using MiXCR. This table holds around 20,000 clones, around 28% found once. Sequencing input: blood. The receptors come from a female donor with papillary thyroid cancer or a benign thyroid nodule (not recorded which). Some clones in this sample may be carry-over from other donors' samples. Both conserved end residues are part of each CDR3.

v_gene	j_gene	CDR3aa
TRBV14	TRBJ2-3	CASSQGGNRLPYF
TRBV4-2	TRBJ2-1	CASSQESNRGYNEQFF
TRBV13	TRBJ2-3	CASSGLAATDTQYF
TRBV27	TRBJ2-1	CASSSAGDNEQFF
TRBV6-4	TRBJ2-2	CANSAAGTGELFF
TRBV5-1	TRBJ2-3	CASSLGGEALDTQYF
TRBV6-4	TRBJ2-1	CASSPGEAYNEQFF
TRBV2	TRBJ2-7	CASRPTSGSSYEQYF
TRBV6-2/TRBV6-3	TRBJ1-1	CASSYSAAGRAWPTEAFF
TRBV12-3/TRBV12-4	TRBJ2-7	CASSGQRGTYEQYF
TRBV12-3/TRBV12-4	TRBJ1-2	CASSLGVTYGYTF
TRBV20-1	TRBJ1-6	CSSNKQGGNSPLHF
TRBV14	TRBJ1-6	CASSPLDRVTSPLHF
TRBV28	TRBJ2-4	CASSAPLLAAKNIQYF
TRBV11-2	TRBJ2-7	CASSPMTSGISYEQYF
TRBV20-1	TRBJ2-3	CIARDASGASTDTQYF